These 10 T cell receptor beta chains were all obtained from the same sample, sequenced in a study of OX40 agonist ivuxolimab in advanced cancers. Here immunoSEQ multiplex PCR was the method, and the copy in TCRdb shows in-frame clones only, minus some. The table records around 70,000 clones, less than 90% of them present only once. Sample: CD4+ or CD8+ T cells sorted from blood, taken in a trial of the OX40 agonist ivuxolimab. These receptors all come from an adult with an advanced solid tumor such as melanoma, head and neck, liver or kidney cancer.

Only a few counts were recorded for this clone. V usage is TRBV4-3 and J usage is TRBJ1-4; TRBD1 is a possible D gene (5 bases). The length of the CDR3 is 15 residues. Germline V gene lookup returns CDR1 LGHNA and CDR2 YSLEER. Trimming took off 0 bases at V and 10 bases at J, with 15 bases between the two ends. In DNA, the CDR3 is TGCGCCAGCAGCCAAGATCGCCGGGGCCTCGGAAAACTGTTTTTT. Residues: CASSQDRRGLGKLFF.

This clone occurred a few times. V is TRBV19 and J is TRBJ2-7, with D possibly being TRBD2 (6 bases). This CDR3 is 13 amino acids long. V shed 3 bases and J shed 3 bases, with 9 bases lying between them. CDR1 LNHDA and CDR2 SQIVND come from the germline V gene (reference sequence). CDR3 sequence reads: CASSIRRDYEQYF. In DNA, the CDR3 is TGTGCCAGTAGTATCCGGCGGGACTACGAGCAGTACTTC.

The rearrangement links TRBV27 to TRBJ2-3; 7 bases are shared with TRBD2. Trimming removed 5 bases from V and 6 bases from J; junction bases left unmatched: 11. CDR3 length equals 15 residues. The germline V gene has CDR1 MNHEY and CDR2 SMNVEV (reference sequence). DNA of the CDR3: TGTGCCAGCAGTACCCCTAGCGGCGGTGAGGATACGCAGTATTTT. Amino acid sequence: CASSTPSGGEDTQYF.

The genes are TRBV28 and TRBJ2-1, with TRBD2 matching over 8 bases. CDR1 MDHEN and CDR2 SYDVKM come from the germline V gene. This CDR3 has 12 amino acids. Trimming took 5 bases from V and 10 from J; bases not matched to a gene: 4. CDR3 DNA sequence: TGTGCCAGCAGTCTGCTAGCGGGCGAGCAGTTCTTC. Translation gives CASSLLAGEQFF. The full variable domain, rest sourced from reference TRBV28 and TRBJ2-1, is DVKVTQSSRYLVKRTGEKVFLECVQDMDHENMFWYRQDPGLGLRLIYFSYDVKMKEKGDIPEGYSVSREKKERFSLILESASTNQTSMYLCASSLLAGEQFFGPGTRLTVL.

In the case of this clone: In the same sample, other DNA sequences code for this CDR3. This chain links TRBV5-1 with TRBJ1-1; D uncertain. The CDR3 has 14 residues. V lost 1 base and J lost 1, with 8 bases in between. Germline V gives CDR1 SGHRS, CDR2 YFSETQ. The CDR3 spells CASSLTRKNTEAFF. In DNA form, the CDR3 reads TGCGCCAGCAGCTTGACGCGGAAGAACACTGAAGCTTTCTTT.

This clone was counted once. The chain links TRBV9 to TRBJ2-5; D call uncertain. The germline V gene has CDR1 SGDLS and CDR2 YYNGEE. The V end lost 0 bases, the J end lost 0 bases, and 6 bases lay between the germline ends. CDR3 length: 14 residues. The CDR3 spells CASSVGGNQETQYF. The CDR3 DNA sequence: TGTGCCAGCAGCGTAGGTGGTAACCAAGAGACCCAGTACTTC.

The rearrangement uses TRBV19 and TRBJ1-4; the D is unclear. CDR1 is LNHDA and CDR2 is SQIVND in the germline V gene (reference sequence). V was cut by 3 bases and J by 6 bases, with 11 bases left in between. This CDR3 is 14 amino acids long. The CDR3 nucleotides read TGTGCCAGTAGTATTGCCGTGAGGTATGAAAAACTGTTTTTT. This translates into CASSIAVRYEKLFF.

V usage is TRBV7-8 and J usage is TRBJ1-1; the D gene is possibly TRBD1 (5 bases). The germline gives CDR1 SGHVS, CDR2 FQNEAQ. The CDR3 runs to 15 residues. V was clipped by 1 base and J by 4 bases, with 13 bases between them. This chain's CDR3 is CASSLGRGRTTEAFF. In DNA, the CDR3 is TGTGCCAGCAGCTTAGGGCGGGGGAGGACCACTGAAGCTTTCTTT. The whole variable domain, filled in from reference TRBV7-8 and TRBJ1-1, reads GAGVSQSPRYKVAKRGQDVALRCDPISGHVSLFWYQQALGQGPEFLTYFQNEAQLDKSGLPSDRFFAERPEGSVSTLKIQRTQQEDSAVYLCASSLGRGRTTEAFFGQGTRLTVV.

This clone was counted between two and nine times. This chain uses TRBV30 with TRBJ1-2, with TRBD1 matching 7 bases. The CDR3 is 16 residues long. CDR1 and CDR2 (germline): GTSNPN, SVGIG (reference sequence). The V and J ends lost 0 bases and 0 bases, in that order; junction bases with no gene match: 7. The CDR3 nucleotides are TGTGCCTGGAGTGTACCCCAGGGACAGCCTAACTATGGCTACACCTTC. It translates to CAWSVPQGQPNYGYTF.

A few counts support this clone. CDR3: CASSLAGLADYEQYF. In DNA, the CDR3 is TGTGCCAGCAGCTTAGCGGGACTAGCGGATTACGAGCAGTACTTC. The chain has TRBV7-2 and TRBJ2-7; 11 bases line up with TRBD2. V lost 0 bases and J lost 4; bases outside the gene matches: 2. The CDR3 totals 15 residues. Per germline, CDR1 SGHTA and CDR2 FQGNSA.